A single sample gave rise to the 15 T cell receptor beta chains below, sequenced in a study of beta chain features in type 1 diabetes. Study-level findings and limits: TCRB CDR3 length was moderately but significantly reduced in all four CD4+ subsets of Type 1 diabetes patients.

No cognate antigen is known for these TCRs. Every isolated RNA sample was fully reverse transcribed, so sequencing captured expressed TCRB transcripts. Data came from immunoSEQ multiplex PCR; TCRdb stores just in-frame clones and leaves some out. The sample contains 160,000 or so clones, about 63% of which appear only once. Sample: naive CD4+ T cells from blood. These receptors were collected from a man aged 25-45 years with type 1 diabetes.

This clone was seen more than once but under ten times. J is TRBJ2-7 and V is TRBV19, with 7 bases fitting TRBD1. Germline trimming cut 8 bases from V and 1 base from J; bases unmatched to any gene: 5. This CDR3 contains 13 residues. Germline V gives CDR1 LNHDA, CDR2 SQIVND (reference sequence). This CDR3 reads CASRRGQSYEQYF. The CDR3 DNA is TGTGCCAGTCGACGGGGACAGTCCTACGAGCAGTACTTC.

The chain joins TRBV2 to TRBJ1-5; D unclear. Per germline, CDR1 SNHLY and CDR2 FYNNEI. Trimming removed 1 base at V and 8 bases at J, with 12 bases between. CDR3 length: 14 amino acids. DNA of the CDR3: TGTGCCAGCAGTGAAGACGGTGGGGATAAGCCCCAGCATTTT. It yields the protein CASSEDGGDKPQHF.

CDR3 bases: TGTGCCAGCAGCCTCGCCGACGGCGAGCAGTTCTTC. Translating gives CASSLADGEQFF. The V gene is TRBV5-6, the J gene TRBJ2-1; the D is unclear. The CDR3 is made up of 12 amino acids. The V and J ends lost 4 bases and 10 bases respectively, with 12 bases between them. The V gene's germline CDR1 is SGHDT and CDR2 YYEEEE.

This rearrangement joins TRBV15 to TRBJ1-6; D ambiguous. V was trimmed by 0 bases and J by 10 bases, leaving 7 bases between them. The germline CDR1 and CDR2 sequences are LNHNV and YYDKDF (reference sequence). This CDR3 region has 13 residues. The CDR3 DNA reads as TGTGCCACCAGCAGAGATCTTGAGTCACCCCTCCACTTT. Protein: CATSRDLESPLHF.

The chain employs TRBV15 and TRBJ2-3; no clear D gene. Germline CDR1 reads LNHNV; CDR2 reads YYDKDF (reference sequence). The CDR3 consists of 13 residues. V lost 4 bases, J lost 2 bases, and 7 bases lay in between. Here the CDR3 DNA reads TGTGCCACCAGCAACGGTCACACAGATACGCAGTATTTT. It encodes CATSNGHTDTQYF. The full variable domain, its missing parts supplied by reference TRBV15 and TRBJ2-3, is DAMVIQNPRYQVTQFGKPVTLSCSQTLNHNVMYWYQQKSSQAPKLLFHYYDKDFNNEADTPDNFQSRRPNTSFCFLDIRSPGLGDTAMYLCATSNGHTDTQYFGPGTRLTVL.

The gene calls are TRBV29-1 and TRBJ2-1; perhaps TRBD2 as D (6 bases). CDR1 is SQVTM, CDR2 ANQGSEA, per germline. V was cut by 4 bases and J by 15 bases, with 10 bases left in between. This CDR3 is built from 9 residues. The CDR3 loop is CSVGGTAFF. The DNA for the CDR3 is TGCAGCGTTGGCGGGACGGCGTTCTTC.

The chain is built from TRBV11-2 and TRBJ2-3, with 8 bases identical to TRBD2. V shed 3 bases and J 0 bases; nucleotides not matched to a gene: 5. This CDR3 is 16 amino acids long. Germline lookup yields CDR1 SGHAT and CDR2 FQNNGV. CDR3 DNA: TGTGCCAGCAGCTTTATGCGGGGGGCTAGCACAGATACGCAGTATTTT. It codes for CASSFMRGASTDTQYF.

The chain joins TRBV11-1 to TRBJ1-2, with D perhaps TRBD1 (5 bases). In germline, CDR1 is SGHAT, CDR2 FQDESV (reference sequence). The CDR3 spans 14 residues. Trimming left V 8 bases short and J 1 base short, with 14 bases between. This chain's CDR3 is CASRRTDSNYGYTF. CDR3 coding DNA: TGTGCCAGCCGCAGAACCGACAGTAACTATGGCTACACCTTC.

V and J are TRBV30 and TRBJ1-4; D remains unclear. Looked up from germline, CDR1 is GTSNPN and CDR2 is SVGIG (reference sequence). This CDR3 is built from 13 residues. The germline V and J ends were trimmed by 1 base and 8 bases, with 11 bases remaining between them. The CDR3 protein is CAWSGAVSEKLFF. CDR3 in DNA: TGTGCCTGGAGTGGTGCGGTTAGCGAAAAACTGTTTTTT.

Only a few counts were recorded for this clone. The chain uses TRBV7-2 and TRBJ2-7, with TRBD2 matching 10 bases. CDR1 is SGHTA, CDR2 FQGNSA, per germline. There are 15 residues in the CDR3. J was trimmed by 6 bases and V by 2 bases; bases with no gene match: 7. CDR3 nucleotide sequence: TGTGCCAGCAGCTTATCCAGCGGGGGGGCCTCCGAGCAGTACTTC. Translation gives CASSLSSGGASEQYF.

The chain joins TRBV29-1 to TRBJ2-1; TRBD2 aligns across 8 bases. CDR1 and CDR2 (germline): SQVTM, ANQGSEA. V shed 8 bases, J shed 0 bases, and the junction held 12 bases outside the gene matches. The CDR3 runs 16 residues. CDR3 loop: CSLRQAGASSYNEQFF. DNA for the CDR3: TGCAGCCTACGTCAAGCGGGGGCAAGCTCCTACAATGAGCAGTTCTTC.

The chain recombines TRBV9 with TRBJ2-5, with 10 bases fitting TRBD2. V lost 4 bases, J lost 5 bases, and 11 bases stayed unmatched. The CDR3 is 16 residues long. Germline V CDR1 and CDR2: SGDLS, YYNGEE. Here the CDR3 reads CASSSQSGGAGETQYF. The CDR3 DNA follows: TGTGCCAGCAGCTCCCAGAGCGGGGGGGCTGGGGAGACCCAGTACTTC.

V and J are TRBV11-2 and TRBJ1-4; D not resolved. The CDR3 has 16 residues. V was clipped by 3 bases and J by 3 bases, with 14 bases between them. The germline gives CDR1 SGHAT, CDR2 FQNNGV. CDR3 DNA sequence: TGTGCCAGCAGCTTTCGCCGGACGGATCCTAATGAAAAACTGTTTTTT. This sequence encodes CASSFRRTDPNEKLFF. Filled out from reference TRBV11-2 and TRBJ1-4, the complete variable domain reads EAGVAQSPRYKIIEKRQSVAFWCNPISGHATLYWYQQILGQGPKLLIQFQNNGVVDDSQLPKDRFSAERLKGVDSTLKIQPAKLEDSAVYLCASSFRRTDPNEKLFFGSGTQLSVL.

The V call is TRBV9, the J call TRBJ2-5, with TRBD1 matching 8 bases. Germline lookup yields CDR1 SGDLS and CDR2 YYNGEE. The CDR3 extends over 13 amino acids. V shed 3 bases, J shed 4 bases, and the junction held 2 bases outside the gene matches. The CDR3 sequence is CASSAGQGETQYF. The CDR3 DNA reads TGTGCCAGCAGCGCTGGACAGGGAGAGACCCAGTACTTC.

This clone showed up just a few times. This chain connects TRBV29-1 to TRBJ2-7; D ambiguous. Germline-derived CDR1 and CDR2 are SQVTM and ANQGSEA. CDR3 length: 12 amino acids. The ends were cut back, 2 bases at V and 2 bases at J, with 7 bases in the middle. The CDR3 loop reads CSVERNAYEQYF. In nucleotides, the CDR3 is TGCAGCGTTGAACGCAACGCCTACGAGCAGTACTTC.